This T cell receptor (beta chain) stems from a study of T cell repertoires in cytomegalovirus infection. On the study more broadly: Indications of both CMV infection and matching HLA type were provided by public TCR beta signatures.

The V and J ends lost 1 base and 3 bases respectively, with 12 bases between them. Germline V gives CDR1 SEHNR, CDR2 FQNEAQ (reference sequence). CDR3 length equals 15 residues. One entry per CDR3 protein results from TCRdb running MiXCR on the reads. The sample carries about 490,000 distinct CDR3 sequences, 10% to 12% recorded once. About this clonotype: Antigen: not known.

The study, taken as a whole, reports: CMV-specific TCR beta clonotypes restricted by HLA-C dominated the ex vivo response.

The chain recombines TRBV7-9 with TRBJ1-1; the D is unclear. The TCR sequence derives from a human donor in good health (CMV status not recorded). Some clones in this sample may be carry-over from other donors' samples. Input material: PBMCs. Here the CDR3 DNA reads TGTGCCAGCAGCTTAGGGCCTCGCAAGGACACTGAAGCTTTCTTT. Its translation is CASSLGPRKDTEAFF.